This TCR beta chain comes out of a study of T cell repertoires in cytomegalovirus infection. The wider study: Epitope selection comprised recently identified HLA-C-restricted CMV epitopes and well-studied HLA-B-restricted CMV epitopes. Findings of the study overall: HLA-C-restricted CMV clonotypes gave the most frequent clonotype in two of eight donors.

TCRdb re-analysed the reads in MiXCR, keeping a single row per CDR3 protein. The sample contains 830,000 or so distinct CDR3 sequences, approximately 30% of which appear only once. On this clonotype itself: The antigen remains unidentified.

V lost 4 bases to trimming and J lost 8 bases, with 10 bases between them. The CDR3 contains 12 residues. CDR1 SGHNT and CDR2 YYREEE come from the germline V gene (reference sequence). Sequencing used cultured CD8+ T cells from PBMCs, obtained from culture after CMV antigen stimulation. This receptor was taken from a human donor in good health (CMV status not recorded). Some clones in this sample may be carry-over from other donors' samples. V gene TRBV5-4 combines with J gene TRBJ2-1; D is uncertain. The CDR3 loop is CASSTGPYEQFF. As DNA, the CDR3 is TGTGCCAGCAGCACCGGGCCGTATGAGCAGTTCTTC.